Listed here are 20 T cell receptor beta chains from one sample, sequenced in a study of blood T cells in healthy people across ages. Alongside a J-beta primer mix, a sample-barcoded 5' primer served in a second PCR lasting about 7 to 12 cycles. TCRdb reprocessed the 5' RACE reads with MiXCR, giving one entry per CDR3 protein. The top ten hold 20% to 25% of the sample, which has over 1,500,000 distinct CDR3 sequences, 39% seen once. The sequencing sample was made of blood. The receptors stem from a human donor in good health.

The V call is TRBV20-1, the J call TRBJ2-3; D remains unclear. The germline gives CDR1 DFQATT, CDR2 SNEGSKA (reference sequence). The CDR3 length is 14 residues. Trimming pared 6 bases from V and 0 bases from J, leaving 13 bases between. CDR3 DNA: TGCAGTGCATTGGACCGGAGAAGCACAGATACGCAGTATTTT. As protein: CSALDRRSTDTQYF.

CDR3 sequence (DNA): TGCAGTGCAGTGGGCCCCGGGCTTCGAATCACAGATACGCAGTATTTT. Its protein product is CSAVGPGLRITDTQYF. The chain links TRBV20-1 to TRBJ2-3; D unclear. Germline V gene data show CDR1 as DFQATT and CDR2 as SNEGSKA (reference sequence). Trimming pared 6 bases from V and 2 bases from J, leaving 21 bases between. CDR3 length equals 16 residues.

This clonotype was recorded a few times. Compared with germline, one end of the junction differs, possibly owing to a read error. This rearrangement joins TRBV7-9 to TRBJ2-1; D is possibly TRBD2 (5 bases). The CDR3 loop spans 15 amino acids. The germline V gene encodes CDR1 SEHNR and CDR2 FQNEAQ (reference sequence). As DNA, the CDR3 is TGTGCCAGCAGCCCACTGACGGGGTACCAAAATGAGCAGTTCTTT. The encoded protein is CASSPLTGYQNEQFF.

This clonotype showed up just a few times. This chain joins TRBV20-1 and TRBJ2-3, with 12 bases fitting TRBD2. The V gene's germline CDR1 is DFQATT and CDR2 SNEGSKA (reference sequence). The CDR3 spans 17 residues. J was trimmed by 3 bases and V by 6 bases; bases with no gene match: 13. The CDR3: CSAPPSSGGVRTDTQYF. CDR3 nucleotides: TGCAGTGCCCCACCCTCTAGCGGGGGGGTTCGTACAGATACGCAGTATTTT.

This clonotype was counted a few times. The chain recombines TRBV15 with TRBJ1-6; D gene ambiguous. V lost 4 bases and J lost 7, with 8 bases in between. Germline lookup yields CDR1 LNHNV and CDR2 YYDKDF (reference sequence). The CDR3 extends over 13 amino acids. The CDR3 region is CATSTRGNSPLHF. In DNA, the CDR3 is TGTGCCACCAGCACAAGAGGAAATTCACCCCTCCACTTT.

This clonotype has more than one count but fewer than ten. The chain combines TRBV7-9 with TRBJ2-1, with D perhaps assigned TRBD1 or TRBD2 (5 bases each). This CDR3 has 14 residues. Germline values: CDR1 SEHNR, CDR2 FQNEAQ (reference sequence). V dropped 5 bases and J dropped 5 bases, with 13 bases sitting between them. Here the CDR3 reads CASSARDGDNEQFF. CDR3 in DNA: TGTGCCAGCAGCGCCCGGGACGGCGACAATGAGCAGTTCTTC.

This clonotype appeared a few times. This chain joins TRBV10-3 and TRBJ1-2; D is perhaps TRBD1 (5 bases). The length of the CDR3 is 15 residues. Deletions cut 5 bases from V and 7 bases from J, with 20 bases between. CDR1 is ENHRY and CDR2 is SYGVKD in the germline V gene. The CDR3 nucleotides read TGTGCCATCAGTCGACACGAGGAGGGGAGTGGTGGCTACACCTTC. Its protein product is CAISRHEEGSGGYTF.

About this clonotype: One junction end disagrees with the germline gene, perhaps due to a read error. The chain carries TRBV27 and TRBJ2-3; no reliable D call. Looked up from germline, CDR1 is MNHEY and CDR2 is SMNVEV (reference sequence). The CDR3 has 15 amino acids. Here the CDR3 DNA reads TGTGCCAGCGGTCTAGAATCCCCGGGCACAGATACGCGGTATTTT. It yields the protein CASGLESPGTDTRYF.

This clonotype was observed many times. The rearrangement links TRBV20-1 to TRBJ2-7; D is ambiguous. The CDR3 consists of 15 residues. The germline V gene encodes CDR1 DFQATT and CDR2 SNEGSKA (reference sequence). V was shortened by 0 bases and J by 0 bases, with 12 bases between the two germline ends. The CDR3 reads CSARDTGTSSYEQYF. The CDR3 DNA reads TGCAGTGCTAGAGATACGGGCACGAGCTCCTACGAGCAGTACTTC.

There are a few counts of this clonotype. The CDR3 loop reads CASTSGLAPNQPQHF. Written as DNA, the CDR3 is TGTGCCAGCACCTCGGGACTTGCCCCCAATCAGCCCCAGCATTTT. The J gene is TRBJ1-5, the V gene TRBV12-3 or TRBV12-4; tentative D call: TRBD1 (5 bases). Trimming pared 7 bases from V and 3 bases from J, leaving 16 bases between. This CDR3 has 15 amino acids.

As for this clonotype: Possible read error: a much larger clone is one base away. The rearrangement joins TRBV6-6 to TRBJ1-2; D may be TRBD1 (6 bases). V was clipped by 7 bases and J by 1 base, with 13 bases between them. Germline CDR1 reads MNHNY; CDR2 reads SVGAGI (reference sequence). This CDR3 has 14 residues. As DNA, the CDR3 is TGTGCCAGCACTAGCAGGGGACGTAACTATGGCTACACCTTC. Translated, it gives CASTSRGRNYGYTF.

This clonotype was found a few times. The genes are TRBV20-1 and TRBJ1-1, with a possible D match to TRBD1 (5 bases). In germline, CDR1 is DFQATT, CDR2 SNEGSKA (reference sequence). The CDR3 spans 13 residues. Trimming took 4 bases from V and 1 from J, leaving 10 bases between them. As DNA, the CDR3 is TGCAGTGCTACCCGGGACGGGAACACTGAAGCTTTCTTT. Translation: CSATRDGNTEAFF.

V usage is TRBV7-2 and J usage is TRBJ2-3; D is perhaps TRBD2 (5 bases). V was clipped by 5 bases and J by 1 base, with 10 bases between them. The CDR3 is 14 amino acids. Germline V gene lookup returns CDR1 SGHTA and CDR2 FQGNSA. This chain's CDR3 is CASSRGLRTDTQYF. CDR3 nucleotide sequence: TGTGCCAGCAGCCGAGGACTTCGCACAGATACGCAGTATTTT.

This chain connects TRBV4-2 to TRBJ1-4; 7 bases fit TRBD1. This CDR3 is built from 15 residues. CDR1 LGHNA and CDR2 YNFKEQ come from the germline V gene. Trimming took 3 bases from V and 0 from J; bases not matched to a gene: 1. CDR3 sequence: CASSQQGATNEKLFF. CDR3 bases: TGTGCCAGCAGCCAGCAGGGGGCAACTAATGAAAAACTGTTTTTT.

This clonotype was found a few times. V usage is TRBV6-4 and J usage is TRBJ2-3, with D perhaps matching TRBD2 (5 bases). The CDR3 spans 15 residues. V was clipped by 2 bases and J by 3 bases, with 12 bases between them. Germline CDR1 MRHNA, CDR2 SNTAGT. The CDR3, as DNA: TGTGCCAGCAGTGACGTACCGGGAAGTACAGATACGCAGTATTTT. Protein sequence: CASSDVPGSTDTQYF.

The chain carries TRBV27 and TRBJ1-2; TRBD1 might be the D (6 bases). Germline V gene lookup returns CDR1 MNHEY and CDR2 SMNVEV (reference sequence). Trimming left V 3 bases short and J 3 bases short, with 17 bases between. This CDR3 is built from 16 residues. As DNA, the CDR3 is TGTGCCAGCAGTTTGGGGGGCGGAGGGACTCACTATGGCTACACCTTC. This gives the protein CASSLGGGGTHYGYTF.

The chain has TRBV5-1 and TRBJ1-1; possible D gene TRBD1, 5 bases. Germline CDR1 and CDR2: SGHRS and YFSETQ. V was trimmed by 4 bases and J by 8 bases, leaving 12 bases between them. The length of the CDR3 is 12 residues. The CDR3, as DNA: TGCGCCAGCAGCCAGGGACCCCGGGAAGCTTTCTTT. It encodes CASSQGPREAFF.

This clonotype was found many times. The V call is TRBV7-2, the J call TRBJ2-4; D ambiguous. Trimming removed 5 bases from V and 3 bases from J, with 11 bases in between. There are 14 residues in the CDR3. CDR1 and CDR2 from the germline V gene are SGHTA and FQGNSA. Here the CDR3 reads CASSPRGRKNIQYF. CDR3 sequence (DNA): TGTGCCAGCAGCCCCCGCGGACGCAAAAACATTCAGTACTTC.

The chain uses TRBV6-5 and TRBJ2-3; a possible D gene is TRBD2 (6 bases). Germline values: CDR1 MNHEY, CDR2 SVGAGI. The CDR3 is made up of 14 amino acids. Trimming removed 5 bases at V and 4 bases at J, with 13 bases between. The DNA for the CDR3 is TGTGCCAGCAGTCAGAATCTAGCGTCAGATACGCAGTATTTT. This translates into CASSQNLASDTQYF.

This clonotype was detected a few times. The rearrangement uses TRBV3-1 and TRBJ2-7; D gene uncertain. CDR1 is LGHDT and CDR2 is YNNKEL in the germline V gene (reference sequence). The CDR3 sequence is 14 residues long. The ends were cut back, 0 bases at V and 3 bases at J, with 9 bases in the middle. CDR3 amino acids: CASSQDSSIYEQYF. As DNA, the CDR3 is TGTGCCAGCAGCCAAGATTCTAGTATCTACGAGCAGTACTTC.